This TCR beta chain was observed in a study of post-analysis software for immune sequencing data. Study-level information: Disease courses included relapsing-remitting, secondary progressive and progressive-relapsing multiple sclerosis.

The TCR beta cDNA libraries carried unique molecular identifiers. Starting from around 0.96 to 9.9 million T cells, the study yielded roughly 0.5 million cDNA molecules. TCRdb re-derived calls from the PCR reads in MiXCR, one entry per CDR3 protein. The sample yields roughly 800,000 distinct CDR3 sequences, 30% seen once. This clonotype was seen a few times. Its target is unknown. The V and J ends lost 5 bases and 5 bases respectively, with 15 bases between them. Germline assignment: CDR1 MNHNY and CDR2 SVGAGI (reference sequence). This CDR3 region has 14 residues. Study observations and caveats: Roughly five TRBV segments, including TRBV5-6, TRBV5-1 and TRBV20-1, were more frequent in patients than controls. Analysis by F measure revealed that same-batch samples clustered strongly together. Diversity measured as normalized Chao1 was significantly lower in multiple sclerosis patients than in controls.

V is TRBV6-6 and J is TRBJ1-2; D is unresolved. Sequenced sample: blood. This TCR was recovered from a girl aged 5-17 years with multiple sclerosis. CDR3 residues: CASSPSGIWYGYTF. CDR3 DNA: TGTGCCAGCAGTCCGTCGGGGATTTGGTATGGCTACACCTTC.